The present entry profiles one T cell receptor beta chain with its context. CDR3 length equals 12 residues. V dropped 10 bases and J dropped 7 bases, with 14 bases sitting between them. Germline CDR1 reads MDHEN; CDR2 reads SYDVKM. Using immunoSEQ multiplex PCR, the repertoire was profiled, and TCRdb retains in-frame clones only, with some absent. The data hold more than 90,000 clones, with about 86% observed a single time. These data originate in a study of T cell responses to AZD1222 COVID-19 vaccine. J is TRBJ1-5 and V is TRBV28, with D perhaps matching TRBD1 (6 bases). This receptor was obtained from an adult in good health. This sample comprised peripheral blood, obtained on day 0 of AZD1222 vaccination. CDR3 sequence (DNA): TGTGCCACCTTAATGACAGGACAGCCCCAGCATTTT. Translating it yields CATLMTGQPQHF.